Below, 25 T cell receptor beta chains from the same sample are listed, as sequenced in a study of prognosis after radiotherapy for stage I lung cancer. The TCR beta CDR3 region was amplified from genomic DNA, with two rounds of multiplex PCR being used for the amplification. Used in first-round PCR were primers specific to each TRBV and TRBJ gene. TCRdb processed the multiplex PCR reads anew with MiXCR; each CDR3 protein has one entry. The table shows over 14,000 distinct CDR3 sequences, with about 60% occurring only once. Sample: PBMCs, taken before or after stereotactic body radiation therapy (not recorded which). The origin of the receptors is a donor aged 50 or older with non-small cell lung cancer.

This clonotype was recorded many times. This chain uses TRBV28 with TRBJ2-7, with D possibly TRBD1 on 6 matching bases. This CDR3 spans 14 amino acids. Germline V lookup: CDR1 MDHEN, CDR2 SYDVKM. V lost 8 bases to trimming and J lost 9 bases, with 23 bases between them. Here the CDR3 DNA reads TGTGCCAGCGGCCAAGACCACAGGGTTTGGGTGCAGTACTTC. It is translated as CASGQDHRVWVQYF.

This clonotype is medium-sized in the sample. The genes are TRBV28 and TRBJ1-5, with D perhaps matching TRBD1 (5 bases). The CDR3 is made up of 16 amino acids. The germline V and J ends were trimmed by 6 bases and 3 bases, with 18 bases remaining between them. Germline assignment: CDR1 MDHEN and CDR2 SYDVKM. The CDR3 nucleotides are TGTGCCAGCAGGACCTTGGAGGGGCCAGTCAATCAGCCCCAGCATTTT. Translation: CASRTLEGPVNQPQHF. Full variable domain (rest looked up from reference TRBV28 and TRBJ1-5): DVKVTQSSRYLVKRTGEKVFLECVQDMDHENMFWYRQDPGLGLRLIYFSYDVKMKEKGDIPEGYSVSREKKERFSLILESASTNQTSMYLCASRTLEGPVNQPQHFGDGTRLSIL.

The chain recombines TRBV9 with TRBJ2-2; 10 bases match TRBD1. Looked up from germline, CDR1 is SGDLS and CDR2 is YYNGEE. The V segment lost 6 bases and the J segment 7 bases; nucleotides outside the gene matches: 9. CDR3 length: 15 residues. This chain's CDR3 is CASIPGTGDSGELFF. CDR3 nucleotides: TGTGCCAGCATCCCCGGGACAGGGGACAGCGGGGAGCTGTTTTTT.

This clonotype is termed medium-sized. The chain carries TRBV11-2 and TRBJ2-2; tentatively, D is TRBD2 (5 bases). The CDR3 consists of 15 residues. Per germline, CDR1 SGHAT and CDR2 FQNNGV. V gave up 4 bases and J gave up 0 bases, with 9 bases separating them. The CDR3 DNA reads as TGTGCCAGCAGCTCCCGCGGGCCGAACACCGGGGAGCTGTTTTTT. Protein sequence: CASSSRGPNTGELFF.

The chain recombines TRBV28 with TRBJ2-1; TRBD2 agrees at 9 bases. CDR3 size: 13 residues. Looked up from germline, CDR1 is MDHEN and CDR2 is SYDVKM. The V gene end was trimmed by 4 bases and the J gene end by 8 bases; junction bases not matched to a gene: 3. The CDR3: CASSSLAGDEQFF. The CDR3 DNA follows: TGTGCCAGCAGTTCCTTAGCGGGAGATGAGCAGTTCTTC.

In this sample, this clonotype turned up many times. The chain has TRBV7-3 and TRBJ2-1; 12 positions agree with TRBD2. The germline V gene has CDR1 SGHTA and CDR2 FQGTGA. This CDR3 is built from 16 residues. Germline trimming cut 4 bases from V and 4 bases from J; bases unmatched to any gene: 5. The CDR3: CASSSFLAGGYNEQFF. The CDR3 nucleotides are TGTGCCAGCAGCTCATTCCTAGCGGGGGGGTACAATGAGCAGTTCTTC.

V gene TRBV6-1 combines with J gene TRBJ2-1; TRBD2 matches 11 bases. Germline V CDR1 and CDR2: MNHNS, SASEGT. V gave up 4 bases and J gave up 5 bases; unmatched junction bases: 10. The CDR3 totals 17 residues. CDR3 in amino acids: CASSARPSGGFNNEQFF. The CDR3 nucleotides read TGTGCCAGCAGTGCCCGCCCTAGCGGGGGGTTCAACAATGAGCAGTTCTTC.

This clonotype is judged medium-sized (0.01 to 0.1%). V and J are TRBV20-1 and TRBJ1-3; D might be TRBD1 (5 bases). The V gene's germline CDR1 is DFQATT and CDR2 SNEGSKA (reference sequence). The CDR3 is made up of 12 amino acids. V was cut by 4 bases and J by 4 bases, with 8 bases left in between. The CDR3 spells CSATGIGNTIYF. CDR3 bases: TGCAGTGCTACAGGGATCGGAAACACCATATATTTT.

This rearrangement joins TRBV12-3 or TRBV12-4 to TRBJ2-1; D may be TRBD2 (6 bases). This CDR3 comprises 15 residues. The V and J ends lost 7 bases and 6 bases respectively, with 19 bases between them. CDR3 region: CASTPAGRGLNEQFF. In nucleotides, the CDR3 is TGTGCCAGCACCCCGGCGGGGCGGGGACTCAATGAGCAGTTCTTC.

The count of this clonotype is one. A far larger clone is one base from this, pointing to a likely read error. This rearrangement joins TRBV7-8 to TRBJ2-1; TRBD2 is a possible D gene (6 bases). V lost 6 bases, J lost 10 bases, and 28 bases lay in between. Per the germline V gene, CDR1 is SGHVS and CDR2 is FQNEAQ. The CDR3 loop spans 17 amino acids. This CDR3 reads CASSFPTLASSSREQFF. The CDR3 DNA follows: TGTGCCAGCAGTTTCCCCACACTAGCTTCAAGTAGTCGGGAGCAGTTCTTC.

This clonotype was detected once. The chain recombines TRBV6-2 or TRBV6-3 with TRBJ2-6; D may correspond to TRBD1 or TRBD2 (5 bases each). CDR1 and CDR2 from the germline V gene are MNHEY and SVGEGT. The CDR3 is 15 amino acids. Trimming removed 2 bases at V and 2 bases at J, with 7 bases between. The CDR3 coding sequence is TGTGCCAGCAGTTACGGGGGAACTGGGGCCAACGTCCTGACTTTC. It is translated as CASSYGGTGANVLTF.

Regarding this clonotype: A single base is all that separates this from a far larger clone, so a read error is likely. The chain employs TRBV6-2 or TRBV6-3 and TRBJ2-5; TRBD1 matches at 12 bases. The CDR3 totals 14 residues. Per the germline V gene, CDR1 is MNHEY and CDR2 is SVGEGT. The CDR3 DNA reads TGTTCCAGCAGGGACAGGGGGCGCGGGGAGACCCAGTACTTC. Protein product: CSSRDRGRGETQYF.

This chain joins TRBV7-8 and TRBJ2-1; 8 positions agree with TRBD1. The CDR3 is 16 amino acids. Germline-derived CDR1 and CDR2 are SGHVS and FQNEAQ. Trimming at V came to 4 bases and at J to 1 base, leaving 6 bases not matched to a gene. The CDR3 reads CASSWKQGGSYNEQFF. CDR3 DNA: TGTGCCAGCAGCTGGAAACAGGGGGGTTCCTACAATGAGCAGTTCTTC. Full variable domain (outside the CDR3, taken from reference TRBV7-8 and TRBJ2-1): GAGVSQSPRYKVAKRGQDVALRCDPISGHVSLFWYQQALGQGPEFLTYFQNEAQLDKSGLPSDRFFAERPEGSVSTLKIQRTQQEDSAVYLCASSWKQGGSYNEQFFGPGTRLTVL.

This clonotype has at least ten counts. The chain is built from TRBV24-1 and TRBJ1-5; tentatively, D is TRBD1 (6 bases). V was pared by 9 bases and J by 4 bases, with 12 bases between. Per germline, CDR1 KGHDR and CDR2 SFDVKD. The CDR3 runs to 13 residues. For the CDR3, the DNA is TGTGCCACCCCGGACAGCCCAAATCAGCCCCAGCATTTT. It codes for CATPDSPNQPQHF.

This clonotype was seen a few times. CDR3 bases: TGTGCCAGCAGTCGCCCGTTGTGTATCAATGAGCAGTTCTTC. This codes for CASSRPLCINEQFF. V and J are TRBV28 and TRBJ2-1; D is unresolved. Germline V gene sequence: CDR1 MDHEN, CDR2 SYDVKM. This CDR3 spans 14 amino acids. The ends were cut back, 5 bases at V and 6 bases at J, with 14 bases in the middle.

The CDR3 sequence is CASSLDTSGRSDTQYF. In nucleotides, the CDR3 is TGTGCCAGCAGCTTAGATACTAGCGGGAGGTCAGATACGCAGTATTTT. The chain links TRBV11-3 to TRBJ2-3; the match to TRBD2 covers 12 bases. J lost 4 bases, V lost 0 bases, and 2 bases had no gene match. Germline CDR1 SGHNT, CDR2 YENEEA. The CDR3 runs to 16 residues.

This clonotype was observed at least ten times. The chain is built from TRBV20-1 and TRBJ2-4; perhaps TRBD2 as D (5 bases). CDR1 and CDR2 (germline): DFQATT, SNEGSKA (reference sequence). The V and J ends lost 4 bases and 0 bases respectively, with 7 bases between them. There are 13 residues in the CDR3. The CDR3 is CSAMEEAKNIQYF. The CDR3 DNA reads TGCAGTGCTATGGAGGAAGCCAAAAACATTCAGTACTTC.

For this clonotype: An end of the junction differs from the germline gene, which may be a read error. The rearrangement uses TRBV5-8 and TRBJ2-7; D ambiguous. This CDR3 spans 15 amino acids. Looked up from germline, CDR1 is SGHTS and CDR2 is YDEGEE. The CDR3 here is CDSSPSIRGSYEQYF. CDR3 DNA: TGTGACAGCAGCCCTTCGATTAGAGGCTCATACGAGCAGTACTTC.

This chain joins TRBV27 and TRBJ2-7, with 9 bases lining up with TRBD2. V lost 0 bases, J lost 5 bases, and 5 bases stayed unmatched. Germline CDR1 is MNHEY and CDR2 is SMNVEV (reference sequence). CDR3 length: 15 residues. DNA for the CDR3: TGTGCCAGCAGTTTATCTAGCGGGAGTTTCCACGAGCAGTACTTC. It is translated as CASSLSSGSFHEQYF.

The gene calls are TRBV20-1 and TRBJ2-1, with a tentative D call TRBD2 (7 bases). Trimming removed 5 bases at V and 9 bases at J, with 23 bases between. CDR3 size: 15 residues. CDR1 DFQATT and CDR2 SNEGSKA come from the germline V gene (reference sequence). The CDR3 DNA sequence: TGCAGTGCTCTAACGGATTGGAGGGGGGGTAGTGAGCAGTTCTTC. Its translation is CSALTDWRGGSEQFF.

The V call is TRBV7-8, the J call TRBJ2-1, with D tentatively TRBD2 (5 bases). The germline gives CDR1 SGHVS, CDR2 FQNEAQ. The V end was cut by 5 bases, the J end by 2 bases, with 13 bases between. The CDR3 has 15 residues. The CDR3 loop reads CASSRASRAYNEQFF. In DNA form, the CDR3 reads TGTGCCAGCAGCCGGGCATCGCGGGCCTACAATGAGCAGTTCTTC.

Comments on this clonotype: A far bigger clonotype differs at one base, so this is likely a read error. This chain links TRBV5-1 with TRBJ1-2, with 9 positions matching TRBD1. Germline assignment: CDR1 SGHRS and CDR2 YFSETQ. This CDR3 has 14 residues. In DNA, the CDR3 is TGTGCCAGCAGTCCAGGACAGGGGATCTATGTCTACACCTTC. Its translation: CASSPGQGIYVYTF. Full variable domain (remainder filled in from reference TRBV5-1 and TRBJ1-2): KAGVTQTPRYLIKTRGQQVTLSCSPISGHRSVSWYQQTPGQGLQFLFEYFSETQRNKGNFPGRFSGRQFSNSRSEMNVSTLELGDSALYLCASSPGQGIYVYTFGSGTRLTVV.

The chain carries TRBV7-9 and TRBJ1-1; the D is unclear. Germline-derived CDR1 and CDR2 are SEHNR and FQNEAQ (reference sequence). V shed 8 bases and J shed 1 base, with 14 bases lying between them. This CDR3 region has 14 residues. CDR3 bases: TGTGCCAGCGCTTCCGGCGCGGGGAACACTGAAGCTTTCTTT. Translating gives CASASGAGNTEAFF. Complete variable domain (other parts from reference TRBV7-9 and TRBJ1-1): DTGVSQNPRHKITKRGQNVTFRCDPISEHNRLYWYRQTLGQGPEFLTYFQNEAQLEKSRLLSDRFSAERPKGSFSTLEIQRTEQGDSAMYLCASASGAGNTEAFFGQGTRLTVV.

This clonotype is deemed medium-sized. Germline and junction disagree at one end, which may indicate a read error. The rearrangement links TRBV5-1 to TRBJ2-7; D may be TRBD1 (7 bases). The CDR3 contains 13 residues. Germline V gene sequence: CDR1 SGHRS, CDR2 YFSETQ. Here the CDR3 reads CASSLYRGGEQYF. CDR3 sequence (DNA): TGTGCCAGCAGCTTGTACAGGGGAGGCGAGCAGTACTTC.

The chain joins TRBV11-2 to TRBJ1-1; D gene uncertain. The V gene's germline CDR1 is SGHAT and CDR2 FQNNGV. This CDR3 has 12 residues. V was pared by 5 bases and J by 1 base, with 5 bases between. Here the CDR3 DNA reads TGTGCCAGCAGCCAGAGGAACACTGAAGCTTTCTTT. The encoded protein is CASSQRNTEAFF.